This is a list of T cell receptor beta chains from one sample in a study of cytomegalovirus exposure and HLA in healthy donors. TCRdb's copy holds only in-frame clones and misses some; the assay was immunoSEQ multiplex PCR. The table lists some 75,000 clones. The specimen sequenced was PBMCs. These receptors were collected from a man aged 40-49 years in good health and CMV-seronegative. CDR3s include the opening cysteine and the closing phenylalanine or tryptophan. Each record gives: J gene, V gene, D gene, CDR3 protein. D genes are given only for firm matches.

TRBJ2-7 TRBV18 TRBD1 CASSPGTGDNEQYF
TRBJ1-6 TRBV30 . CAWSSQVSNSPLHF
TRBJ1-1 TRBV7-6 . CASSLAARVDEAFF
TRBJ1-5 TRBV6-1 . CASSGGQYLQPQHF
TRBJ2-7 TRBV4-1 . CASSQVQGKGHEQYF
TRBJ1-2 TRBV29-1 . CSVDRGASGYTF
TRBJ2-3 TRBV4-1 TRBD2 CASSQVSGGASGTDTQYF
TRBJ2-1 TRBV6-1 TRBD2 CASSGTSGIYNEQFF
TRBJ2-4 TRBV10-1 TRBD1 CASSYSGTEGGIQYF
TRBJ1-2 TRBV19 TRBD1 CASSMTGRIRYGYTF
TRBJ1-2 TRBV7-2 TRBD1 CASTPTGGGHGYTF
TRBJ1-2 TRBV13 TRBD1 CASSLGTGKSVMDGYTF
TRBJ2-7 TRBV9 TRBD2 CASSVAPGLADYEQYF
TRBJ1-5 TRBV7-2 TRBD1 CASSPWTGGNQPQHF
TRBJ2-3 TRBV11-2 . CATKEGGTDTQYF
TRBJ1-5 TRBV28 . CASSYLGGDSNQPQHF
TRBJ2-7 TRBV10-3 TRBD1 CAIENNRDRPYEQYF
TRBJ2-2 TRBV2 . CASTPVTSTGELFF
TRBJ2-5 TRBV5-1 TRBD2 CASKYSGSGQETQYF
TRBJ1-2 TRBV7-9 TRBD1 CASSPTDRGRMYGYTF
TRBJ1-1 TRBV7-9 . CASTGNTEAFF
TRBJ2-6 TRBV30 . CAWDRRNSGANVLTF
TRBJ2-1 TRBV2 TRBD2 CASSGTSALSSYNEQFF
TRBJ2-3 TRBV5-1 TRBD2 CASSLGGRGDTQYF
TRBJ1-5 TRBV19 . CASRTRDSNGQPQHF
TRBJ2-1 TRBV5-1 TRBD2 CASSGTSGRTGEQFF
TRBJ2-7 TRBV29-1 TRBD1 CSARQGGYEQYF
. TRBV11-2 TRBD1 CASSYTGVEQYF
TRBJ1-1 TRBV5-1 TRBD1 CASSLTGAAETEAFF
TRBJ2-1 TRBV5-1 . CASSPRASSYNEQFF
TRBJ2-3 TRBV28 . CASSPSQTSTDTQYF
TRBJ2-5 TRBV6-1 TRBD1 CASIRTGSKETQYF
TRBJ2-3 TRBV28 . CASSLVGAGSADTQYF
TRBJ1-1 TRBV30 . CASKGGFSTEAFF
TRBJ2-5 TRBV7-9 TRBD2 CASSQSGSETQYF
TRBJ1-5 TRBV19 TRBD1 CASSTGQGAGQPQHF
TRBJ2-5 TRBV11-2 . CASSLGVAFQETQYF
TRBJ1-3 TRBV6-5 TRBD1 CASKGGDSGNTIYF
TRBJ1-5 TRBV19 . CASSDRTVHSNQPQHF
TRBJ2-3 TRBV29-1 TRBD2 CSVVQAGGTDTQYF